This entry features one T cell receptor beta chain sequence. CDR1 is KGHDR, CDR2 SFDVKD, per germline. V lost 5 bases and J lost 2, with 9 bases in between. This CDR3 is 14 amino acids long. The data derive from a study of blood T cell repertoires in COVID-19. Study-wide context: PBMCs, B-cell-depleted T cells, or T cells were the source of the cDNA or gDNA that made up the material.

Authors' analysis steps: Reference gene primer amplification in the assay estimated nucleated cell counts. Here immunoSEQ multiplex PCR was the method, and the copy in TCRdb shows in-frame clones only, minus some. For V, J and clone size, that table is used; D and trimming come from the DNA. The data show 150,000 or so clones, 80% to 90% seen once. The material sequenced was peripheral blood. This TCR derives from a man older than 75 with acute or convalescent COVID-19. The V and J genes are TRBV24-1 and TRBJ1-5; D is possibly TRBD1 (6 bases). The CDR3 is CATSAPGGNQPQHF. In nucleotides, the CDR3 is TGTGCCACCAGTGCTCCAGGGGGCAATCAGCCCCAGCATTTT.